Sequencing of this T cell receptor beta chain was carried out in a study of vaccination and CD4 T cells after COVID-19. Documented treatment: roughly 11-day PBMC culture with coronavirus spike peptide pools or control peptides (ViraFEST assay). The Oncomine TCR Beta short-read assay generated sequence data from the DNA of cultured CD4+ T cells. One entry per CDR3 protein results from TCRdb running MiXCR on the PCR reads. The profile shows fewer than 20,000 distinct CDR3 sequences, approximately 72% of them singletons. Trimming took 1 base from V and 6 from J, leaving 3 bases between them. Germline V gives CDR1 KGHDR, CDR2 SFDVKD. The CDR3 has 12 amino acids. For this clonotype: Antigen: not known.

The J gene is TRBJ1-5, the V gene TRBV24-1; D remains unclear. Sequencing was performed on CD4+ T cells from blood, cultured in vitro, taken after SARS-CoV-2 vaccination. The clonotype originates from a human donor who received a COVID-19 vaccine. In nucleotides, the CDR3 is TGTGCCACCAGTGATTTCGGTCAGCCCCAGCATTTT. This sequence encodes CATSDFGQPQHF.